Each of the 31 T cell receptor beta chains below was sequenced from the same sample in a study of regulatory T cells in long-lasting Graves disease. Time point: persistent/refractory GD, antithyroid drugs over 5 years with positive TRAb. RNA isolated from PBMCs was used to make the TCR library. Relying on iRepertoire HTBI primers and Arm-PCR of CDR3 regions, the team built TCR beta libraries. TCRdb ran MiXCR on the multiplex PCR reads and lists one entry per CDR3 protein. The sample yields roughly 470,000 distinct CDR3 sequences, less than 25% seen once. This specimen was peripheral blood mononuclear cells (PBMCs), taken when the disease was refractory, from a patient treated with antithyroid drugs. The receptors derive from a female donor with Graves disease.

This clonotype has more than one count but fewer than ten. This chain connects TRBV20-1 to TRBJ2-5; 9 bases map to TRBD2. J was trimmed by 3 bases and V by 6 bases; bases with no gene match: 11. Germline assignment: CDR1 DFQATT and CDR2 SNEGSKA (reference sequence). The CDR3 length is 15 residues. The CDR3 reads CSAATGREGEETQYF. CDR3 DNA sequence: TGCAGTGCGGCCACGGGGCGGGAGGGGGAAGAGACCCAGTACTTC.

The sample holds a few counts of this clonotype. J is TRBJ2-5 and V is TRBV28; D is ambiguous. CDR1 MDHEN and CDR2 SYDVKM come from the germline V gene. The CDR3 length is 13 residues. The V and J ends lost 5 bases and 0 bases respectively, with 7 bases between them. CDR3: CASSTDDQETQYF. The CDR3 region has the DNA TGTGCCAGCAGTACCGACGACCAAGAGACCCAGTACTTC. The full variable domain, in which reference TRBV28 and TRBJ2-5 provide the parts outside the CDR3, is DVKVTQSSRYLVKRTGEKVFLECVQDMDHENMFWYRQDPGLGLRLIYFSYDVKMKEKGDIPEGYSVSREKKERFSLILESASTNQTSMYLCASSTDDQETQYFGPGTRLLVL.

In this sample, this clonotype turned up many times. V and J are TRBV12-3 or TRBV12-4 and TRBJ1-3, with TRBD1 matching 11 bases. J lost 8 bases, V lost 5 bases, and 5 bases had no gene match. The CDR3 covers 14 residues. The chain's CDR3 is CASSPGQGAYTIYF. The CDR3, as DNA: TGTGCCAGCAGTCCCGGACAGGGGGCTTACACCATATATTTT.

V usage is TRBV3-1 and J usage is TRBJ2-2; 12 nucleotides line up with TRBD2. Germline values: CDR1 LGHDT, CDR2 YNNKEL (reference sequence). The length of the CDR3 is 19 residues. Trimming took 4 bases from V and 0 from J; bases not matched to a gene: 9. The CDR3 protein is CASSLRTSGMTSNTGELFF. CDR3 coding DNA: TGTGCCAGCAGCCTTCGGACTAGCGGGATGACTTCGAACACCGGGGAGCTGTTTTTT.

This chain joins TRBV7-9 and TRBJ2-4, with 13 bases aligning to TRBD2. The CDR3 sequence is 17 residues long. After removal of 5 bases from V and 5 bases from J, the junction contained 9 bases not matched to a gene. Germline loops: CDR1 SEHNR, CDR2 FQNEAQ (reference sequence). The CDR3 loop is CASSALTSGRDENIQYF. In DNA, the CDR3 is TGTGCCAGCAGCGCCCTCACTAGCGGGAGGGACGAAAACATTCAGTACTTC.

The table lists this clonotype with a few counts. The chain joins TRBV7-2 to TRBJ1-1, with no clear D. The germline CDR1 and CDR2 sequences are SGHTA and FQGNSA. CDR3 length: 19 amino acids. V gave up 1 base and J gave up 1 base, with 22 bases separating them. The CDR3 sequence is CASSLGGSGLRRGNTEAFF. CDR3 coding DNA: TGTGCCAGCAGCTTAGGTGGGTCCGGGTTACGACGGGGGAACACTGAAGCTTTCTTT.

This clonotype has ten or more counts. The gene calls are TRBV7-2 and TRBJ2-5; D unresolved. The length of the CDR3 is 13 residues. The V gene lost 5 bases and the J gene lost 7 bases, with 14 bases spanning the gap. Germline assignment: CDR1 SGHTA and CDR2 FQGNSA. The CDR3 is CASSSPPIVTQYF. The CDR3, as DNA: TGTGCCAGCAGCAGCCCCCCGATCGTGACCCAGTACTTC. The whole variable domain, filled in from reference TRBV7-2 and TRBJ2-5, reads GAGVSQSPSNKVTEKGKDVELRCDPISGHTALYWYRQSLGQGLEFLIYFQGNSAPDKSGLPSDRFSAERTGGSVSTLTIQRTQQEDSAVYLCASSSPPIVTQYFGPGTRLLVL.

Concerning this clonotype itself: At one end the junction does not follow the germline gene, possibly because of a read error. The chain has TRBV7-9 and TRBJ2-7, with 8 nucleotides matching TRBD2. This CDR3 has 17 amino acids. Germline V CDR1 and CDR2: SEHNR, FQNEAQ (reference sequence). The CDR3 region is CASGLLVAGPSVYEQYF. CDR3 coding DNA: TGTGCCAGCGGCTTATTGGTAGCGGGACCCTCCGTATACGAGCAGTACTTC.

This clonotype was recorded at least ten times. The V and J genes are TRBV27 and TRBJ2-5, with D unclear. CDR1 is MNHEY and CDR2 is SMNVEV in the germline V gene (reference sequence). V was shortened by 3 bases and J by 2 bases, with 10 bases between the two germline ends. The CDR3 contains 14 residues. Written as DNA, the CDR3 is TGTGCCAGCAGTTTTGGCGCCACTCAAGAGACCCAGTACTTC. The encoded protein is CASSFGATQETQYF.

This clonotype was counted only a few times. Being one base from a much bigger clone, this may be a read error. This CDR3 is CASSRGRAVGELFF. The DNA of the CDR3 is TGTGCCAGCAGCCGGGGGAGGGCCGTCGGGGAGCTGTTTTTT. The chain recombines TRBV5-6 with TRBJ2-2; TRBD2 matches at 7 bases. Germline CDR1 and CDR2: SGHDT and YYEEEE. V was clipped by 4 bases and J by 7 bases; unmatched bases: 7. The length of the CDR3 is 14 residues.

This clonotype was counted a few times. The V gene is TRBV6-1, the J gene TRBJ1-1, with TRBD1 as a possible D gene (5 bases). CDR1 is MNHNS and CDR2 is SASEGT in the germline V gene. Trimming pared 5 bases from V and 1 base from J, leaving 14 bases between. This CDR3 is built from 15 residues. This CDR3 is CASSPPGRKNTEAFF. As DNA, the CDR3 is TGTGCCAGCAGTCCTCCGGGACGGAAGAACACTGAAGCTTTCTTT.

This clonotype was counted many times. V usage is TRBV27 and J usage is TRBJ1-5; D is unresolved. V was cut by 6 bases and J by 4 bases, with 10 bases left in between. This CDR3 contains 13 residues. Germline CDR1 and CDR2: MNHEY and SMNVEV (reference sequence). The DNA for the CDR3 is TGTGCCAGCAGCTGGATCGAAAATCAGCCCCAGCATTTT. Amino acid sequence: CASSWIENQPQHF.

The V gene is TRBV20-1, the J gene TRBJ2-1; perhaps D is TRBD1 or TRBD2 (6 bases each). Germline-derived CDR1 and CDR2 are DFQATT and SNEGSKA (reference sequence). The CDR3 runs 11 residues. The germline V and J ends were trimmed by 5 bases and 8 bases, with 10 bases remaining between them. The CDR3 region has the DNA TGCAGTGCTCGGGGGCGCGATGAGCAGTTCTTC. It encodes CSARGRDEQFF.

The rearrangement joins TRBV12-3 or TRBV12-4 to TRBJ2-5, with D perhaps matching TRBD2 (5 bases). TRBJ2-1 explains the end of the DNA better; the J call may be wrong. There are 16 residues in the CDR3. The CDR3 protein is CASSLDNERSGNEQFF. The CDR3 coding sequence is TGTGCCAGCAGTTTAGACAACGAGCGGTCTGGCAATGAGCAGTTCTTC.

This clonotype was observed a few times. The J gene is TRBJ1-1, the V gene TRBV6-2 or TRBV6-3, with D unresolved. V lost 2 bases and J lost 13, with 11 bases in between. The CDR3 length is 11 residues. Germline V CDR1 and CDR2: MNHEY, SVGEGT. CDR3 residues: CASSYRSLGFF. The CDR3 nucleotides are TGTGCCAGCAGTTACCGCTCTTTAGGTTTCTTT.

Comments on this clonotype: A much larger clone lies a single base off, so this may be a read error. The V call is TRBV28, the J call TRBJ2-5, with 8 positions matching TRBD1. CDR3 length: 13 amino acids. In germline, CDR1 is MDHEN, CDR2 SYDVKM. The CDR3 sequence: CVSSIQGVETQYF. CDR3 nucleotides: TGTGTCAGCAGTATACAGGGGGTGGAGACCCAGTACTTC. The variable domain in full, completed from reference TRBV28 and TRBJ2-5, reads DVKVTQSSRYLVKRTGEKVFLECVQDMDHENMFWYRQDPGLGLRLIYFSYDVKMKEKGDIPEGYSVSREKKERFSLILESASTNQTSMYLCVSSIQGVETQYFGPGTRLLVL.

This clonotype was observed a handful of times. The rearrangement links TRBV19 to TRBJ2-7, with D unresolved. The CDR3 has 11 amino acids. The germline V and J ends were trimmed by 7 bases and 4 bases, with 8 bases remaining between them. Germline values: CDR1 LNHDA, CDR2 SQIVND (reference sequence). The CDR3 coding sequence is TGTGCCAGTAATGATGGATACGAGCAGTACTTC. It translates to CASNDGYEQYF.

The chain combines TRBV7-2 with TRBJ2-7; 8 bases align to TRBD1. This CDR3 region has 15 residues. The junction had 13 bases not matched to a gene; V was cut back by 3 bases and J by 9 bases. Germline loops: CDR1 SGHTA, CDR2 FQGNSA. CDR3 nucleotide sequence: TGTGCCAGCAGCTTCCCGGGACAGGAATCTCCAAGGCAGTACTTC. Residues: CASSFPGQESPRQYF.

The rearrangement joins TRBV29-1 to TRBJ2-3, with TRBD2 matching over 7 bases. The V gene's germline CDR1 is SQVTM and CDR2 ANQGSEA. This CDR3 region has 14 residues. V shed 5 bases and J 2 bases; nucleotides not matched to a gene: 7. The CDR3 DNA sequence: TGCAGCGTTAGTAGCCTAGCGGTCACAGATACGCAGTATTTT. It encodes CSVSSLAVTDTQYF.

The genes are TRBV20-1 and TRBJ2-3; D might be TRBD1 (7 bases). The CDR3 spans 16 residues. Trimming took off 4 bases at V and 1 base at J, with 18 bases between the two ends. Germline V lookup: CDR1 DFQATT, CDR2 SNEGSKA (reference sequence). Written as DNA, the CDR3 is TGCAGTGCTACAGGGGGACTCCCCCACGGCACAGATACGCAGTATTTT. Encoded protein: CSATGGLPHGTDTQYF.

The sample holds a few counts of this clonotype. The chain uses TRBV10-3 and TRBJ2-7, with 7 positions matching TRBD1. The CDR3 runs 15 residues. CDR1 ENHRY and CDR2 SYGVKD come from the germline V gene. Germline trimming cut 4 bases from V and 4 bases from J; bases unmatched to any gene: 10. The CDR3 coding sequence is TGTGCCATCAGTGCCCGGCGACAGGGACCTTACGAGCAGTACTTC. Its protein product is CAISARRQGPYEQYF.

The table lists this clonotype with a few counts. The chain joins TRBV20-1 to TRBJ1-1; 7 nucleotides line up with TRBD1. Per germline, CDR1 DFQATT and CDR2 SNEGSKA (reference sequence). The CDR3 length is 13 residues. V shed 1 base and J 7 bases; nucleotides not matched to a gene: 6. The CDR3 here is CSARGWGTVEAFF. DNA for the CDR3: TGCAGTGCTAGAGGTTGGGGGACAGTTGAAGCTTTCTTT.

The chain carries TRBV20-1 and TRBJ1-2, with a possible D match to TRBD1 (6 bases). Per the germline V gene, CDR1 is DFQATT and CDR2 is SNEGSKA (reference sequence). Deletions cut 8 bases from V and 8 bases from J, with 21 bases between. There are 13 residues in the CDR3. The CDR3 DNA reads TGCAGTCCTGAGACAGGCGGCCATGCGGGCTACACCTTC. Translating gives CSPETGGHAGYTF.

This clonotype was seen a handful of times. The J gene is TRBJ2-7, the V gene TRBV13; D is unclear. This CDR3 contains 14 residues. Per germline, CDR1 PRHDT and CDR2 FYEKMQ (reference sequence). V lost 0 bases, J lost 5 bases, and 11 bases lay in between. The CDR3 sequence is CASSLGTLGDEQYF. DNA of the CDR3: TGTGCCAGCAGCTTAGGGACTCTAGGAGACGAGCAGTACTTC.

A few counts support this clonotype. The chain carries TRBV6-1 and TRBJ1-1; 7 positions agree with TRBD1. CDR3 length equals 16 residues. V shed 7 bases, J shed 6 bases, and the junction held 17 bases outside the gene matches. Germline V gives CDR1 MNHNS, CDR2 SASEGT. The CDR3 bases are TGTGCCAGCAAGAAGGTCAGGGGGGGCGGAACGCCTGAAGCTTTCTTT. Encoded protein: CASKKVRGGGTPEAFF.

This clonotype was seen more than once but under ten times. This rearrangement joins TRBV6-1 to TRBJ2-7; D is possibly TRBD2 (6 bases). Deletions cut 5 bases from V and 6 bases from J, with 11 bases between. The CDR3 has 12 residues. Germline assignment: CDR1 MNHNS and CDR2 SASEGT. CDR3 amino acids: CASSTLATEQYF. CDR3 DNA: TGTGCCAGCAGTACCCTAGCGACCGAGCAGTACTTC.

The sample holds many counts of this clonotype. This sequence joins TRBV3-1 and TRBJ2-7; TRBD1 might be the D (7 bases). V shed 0 bases and J shed 1 base, with 10 bases lying between them. This CDR3 has 15 residues. The germline V gene encodes CDR1 LGHDT and CDR2 YNNKEL (reference sequence). CDR3 protein: CASSQEAGQSYEQYF. DNA of the CDR3: TGTGCCAGCAGCCAAGAGGCGGGACAGTCCTACGAGCAGTACTTC.

This clonotype came up many times. V usage is TRBV6-1 and J usage is TRBJ2-7; TRBD2 agrees at 11 bases. The CDR3 totals 15 residues. CDR1 and CDR2 from the germline V gene are MNHNS and SASEGT. Trimming at V came to 5 bases and at J to 6 bases, leaving 9 bases not matched to a gene. DNA for the CDR3: TGTGCCAGCAGTCATACAACTAGCGGGAGAGGCGAGCAGTACTTC. Translated: CASSHTTSGRGEQYF.

V gene TRBV6-1 combines with J gene TRBJ2-6; D is uncertain. V lost 8 bases and J lost 4, with 6 bases in between. Germline V gene lookup returns CDR1 MNHNS and CDR2 SASEGT. The CDR3 runs to 12 residues. CDR3 residues: CASLEGANVLTF. CDR3 in DNA: TGTGCCAGCTTGGAGGGGGCCAACGTCCTGACTTTC.

This clonotype came up many times. V is TRBV3-1 and J is TRBJ1-6; D perhaps matches TRBD1 (5 bases). Germline V gene sequence: CDR1 LGHDT, CDR2 YNNKEL (reference sequence). The CDR3 is 13 amino acids. The ends were cut back, 2 bases at V and 14 bases at J, with 13 bases in the middle. CDR3 DNA sequence: TGTGCCAGCAGCCAAAGGACACCATTCACCCTCCACTTT. This encodes CASSQRTPFTLHF. The full variable domain, its missing parts supplied by reference TRBV3-1 and TRBJ1-6, is DTAVSQTPKYLVTQMGNDKSIKCEQNLGHDTMYWYKQDSKKFLKIMFSYNNKELIINETVPNRFSPKSPDKAHLNLHINSLELGDSAVYFCASSQRTPFTLHFGNGTRLTVT.

This clonotype was found many times. This chain connects TRBV6-1 to TRBJ2-7; D possibly uses TRBD1 or TRBD2 (5 bases each). CDR1 and CDR2 (germline): MNHNS, SASEGT. This CDR3 region has 13 residues. V was trimmed by 4 bases and J by 3 bases, leaving 10 bases between them. The CDR3 bases are TGTGCCAGCAGTGGGGACCACCTCTACGAGCAGTACTTC. This encodes CASSGDHLYEQYF.